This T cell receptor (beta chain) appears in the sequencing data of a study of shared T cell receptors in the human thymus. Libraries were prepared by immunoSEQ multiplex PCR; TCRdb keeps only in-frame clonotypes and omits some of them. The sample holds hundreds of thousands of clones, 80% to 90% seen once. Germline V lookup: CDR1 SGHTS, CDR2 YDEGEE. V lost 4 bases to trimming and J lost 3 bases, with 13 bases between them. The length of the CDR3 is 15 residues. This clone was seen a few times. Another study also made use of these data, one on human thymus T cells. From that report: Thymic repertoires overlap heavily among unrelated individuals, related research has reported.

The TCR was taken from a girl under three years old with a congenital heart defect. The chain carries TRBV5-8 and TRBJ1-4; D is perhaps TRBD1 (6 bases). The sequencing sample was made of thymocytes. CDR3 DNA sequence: TGTGCCAGCAGCATGAGACGGACAGCTAATGAAAAACTGTTTTTT. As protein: CASSMRRTANEKLFF.